Below are 4 T cell receptor beta chains sequenced from a single sample in a study of T cells in localized non-small cell lung cancer (dated by TCRdb to the early 2020s). The library was made by the immunoSEQ multiplex PCR assay. Imported from immuneACCESS, the table was reduced by TCRdb to in-frame sequences with V and J called. These copies leave out some clones; in studies compared against another copy, an unresolved V gene accounts for under half, and the cause of the remainder is not known. The sample yields under 75,000 clones; 70% to 90% were counted once. The top ten clones comprise 21% of the sample. The specimen comprised peripheral blood, sampled before any cancer treatment. The receptors derive from an older male donor with stage III squamous cell lung carcinoma.

This chain links TRBV6-6 with TRBJ1-3, with unresolved D. V lost 8 bases, J lost 7 bases, and 9 bases lay in between. The germline gives CDR1 MNHNY, CDR2 SVGAGI (reference sequence). CDR3 length: 11 residues. In DNA, the CDR3 is TGTGCCAGCGGCGGGAAGAACACCATATATTTT. The encoded protein is CASGGKNTIYF.

V gene TRBV5-5 combines with J gene TRBJ1-4, with D hard to call. CDR1 and CDR2 from the germline V gene are SGHKS and YYEKEE (reference sequence). Trimming took off 0 bases at V and 6 bases at J, with 12 bases between the two ends. The CDR3 is 15 residues long. In nucleotides, the CDR3 is TGTGCCAGCAGCTTGGCCGCGAGGCGAGATGAAAAACTGTTTTTT. Its protein product is CASSLAARRDEKLFF.

The chain links TRBV20-1 to TRBJ1-1; D gene ambiguous. The CDR3 spans 11 residues. The germline V and J ends were trimmed by 5 bases and 1 base, with 5 bases remaining between them. Germline lookup yields CDR1 DFQATT and CDR2 SNEGSKA (reference sequence). Written as DNA, the CDR3 is TGCAGTGCTGGCCGGAACACTGAAGCTTTCTTT. Protein product: CSAGRNTEAFF.

The J gene is TRBJ1-2, the V gene TRBV5-8, with no clear D. V was pared by 0 bases and J by 0 bases, with 6 bases between. CDR3 length: 14 amino acids. The germline gives CDR1 SGHTS, CDR2 YDEGEE. The CDR3 DNA reads TGTGCCAGCAGCTTGGCCAGAGCTAACTATGGCTACACCTTC. Its translation is CASSLARANYGYTF.